These 18 T cell receptor beta chains came from one sample sequenced in a study of cytomegalovirus exposure and HLA in healthy donors. Amplification used 60 Vbeta primers and 13 Jbeta primers. The assay was immunoSEQ multiplex PCR, and TCRdb's table has in-frame clones only and misses some. The top ten clones hold 2.1% of a sample with some 120,000 clones, around 67% of them seen once. What was sequenced was PBMCs. Receptors originate from a middle-aged woman in good health and CMV-seropositive.

The genes are TRBV18 and TRBJ2-1; D perhaps matches TRBD1 (7 bases). The length of the CDR3 is 14 residues. Germline CDR1 is KGHSH and CDR2 is LQKENI. V lost 3 bases, J lost 6 bases, and 12 bases lay in between. CDR3 residues: CASSPQGGGNEQFF. CDR3 in DNA: TGTGCCAGCTCACCTCAGGGGGGAGGCAATGAGCAGTTCTTC.

The chain joins TRBV7-2 to TRBJ2-2, with 7 bases matching TRBD2. CDR1 and CDR2 from the germline V gene are SGHTA and FQGNSA. This CDR3 comprises 15 residues. Trimming took 2 bases from V and 5 from J; bases not matched to a gene: 5. The DNA for the CDR3 is TGTGCCAGCAGCTTACGGCGGGAGAGGACCGGGGAGCTGTTTTTT. Translation gives CASSLRRERTGELFF.

This chain joins TRBV19 and TRBJ1-3, with 7 bases fitting TRBD1. Trimming at V came to 7 bases and at J to 4 bases, leaving 13 bases not matched to a gene. Per the germline V gene, CDR1 is LNHDA and CDR2 is SQIVND (reference sequence). CDR3 length: 16 residues. The DNA of the CDR3 is TGTGCCAGTATCTCTTTCTCACAGGGGTCCGGAAACACCATATATTTT. Its protein product is CASISFSQGSGNTIYF. The whole variable domain, remainder taken from reference TRBV19 and TRBJ1-3, is DGGITQSPKYLFRKEGQNVTLSCEQNLNHDAMYWYRQDPGQGLRLIYYSQIVNDFQKGDIAEGYSVSREKKESFPLTVTSAQKNPTAFYLCASISFSQGSGNTIYFGEGSWLTVV.

The chain has TRBV7-3 and TRBJ2-3; 8 nucleotides align to TRBD1. This CDR3 spans 16 amino acids. Looked up from germline, CDR1 is SGHTA and CDR2 is FQGTGA. After removal of 2 bases from V and 5 bases from J, the junction contained 9 bases not matched to a gene. The CDR3 spells CASSLLGQGAGDTQYF. The CDR3 coding sequence is TGTGCCAGCAGCTTACTGGGGCAGGGGGCCGGAGATACGCAGTATTTT.

Concerning this clone itself: The junction does not match germline at one end; this may be a read error. DNA for the CDR3: TGTGCTAGCAGCAAAGGGACAGGGGACACCGGGGAGCTGTTTTTT. Its protein is CASSKGTGDTGELFF. The V gene is TRBV7-7, the J gene TRBJ2-2; 10 bases map to TRBD1. The CDR3 sequence is 15 residues long. The V gene's germline CDR1 is SSHAT and CDR2 FNYEAQ (reference sequence).

This clone was counted once. The DNA for the CDR3 is TGTGCCAGCAGCTTGGGAGACAGCCCCGGTTGGACAGATACGCAGTATTTT. Protein: CASSLGDSPGWTDTQYF. The genes are TRBV5-8 and TRBJ2-3, with D possibly being TRBD1 (5 bases). Germline V CDR1 and CDR2: SGHTS, YDEGEE. Trimming took 0 bases from V and 3 from J, leaving 17 bases between them. The CDR3 is 17 residues long.

This clone was detected a few times. The same CDR3 is also encoded by other DNA sequences in this sample. This sequence joins TRBV4-2 and TRBJ1-4; tentative D call: TRBD1 (5 bases). Germline CDR1 reads LGHNA; CDR2 reads YNFKEQ. This CDR3 is built from 16 residues. The V gene lost 0 bases and the J gene lost 3 bases, with 11 bases spanning the gap. CDR3 nucleotides: TGTGCCAGCAGCCAAGACCCCGAAGGGGCTAATGAAAAACTGTTTTTT. This codes for CASSQDPEGANEKLFF.

V is TRBV7-9 and J is TRBJ2-1; D gene unclear. The V gene's germline CDR1 is SEHNR and CDR2 FQNEAQ (reference sequence). V was cut by 3 bases and J by 10 bases, with 13 bases left in between. There are 13 residues in the CDR3. In nucleotides, the CDR3 is TGTGCCAGCAGCTTCACGAAAAGAGTAGAGCAGTTCTTC. Its translation is CASSFTKRVEQFF.

The chain joins TRBV19 to TRBJ1-5, with D possibly being TRBD1 (6 bases). CDR1 is LNHDA, CDR2 SQIVND, per germline (reference sequence). This CDR3 is built from 14 residues. V lost 7 bases and J 4 bases, leaving 14 bases between the germline ends. This CDR3 reads CASNTGQKNQPQHF. CDR3 coding DNA: TGTGCCAGTAATACTGGACAGAAAAATCAGCCCCAGCATTTT. The variable domain in full, with the rest retrieved from reference TRBV19 and TRBJ1-5, is DGGITQSPKYLFRKEGQNVTLSCEQNLNHDAMYWYRQDPGQGLRLIYYSQIVNDFQKGDIAEGYSVSREKKESFPLTVTSAQKNPTAFYLCASNTGQKNQPQHFGDGTRLSIL.

The chain couples TRBV5-1 to TRBJ1-2, with D perhaps TRBD1 (6 bases). Trimming cost V 3 bases and J 4 bases, with 19 bases left between them. Germline V lookup: CDR1 SGHRS, CDR2 YFSETQ. The CDR3 is made up of 16 amino acids. The CDR3 bases are TGCGCCAGCAGCTACGACCACAGGGAGCCCGCCTATGGCTACACCTTC. It is translated as CASSYDHREPAYGYTF. The whole variable domain, filled in from reference TRBV5-1 and TRBJ1-2, reads KAGVTQTPRYLIKTRGQQVTLSCSPISGHRSVSWYQQTPGQGLQFLFEYFSETQRNKGNFPGRFSGRQFSNSRSEMNVSTLELGDSALYLCASSYDHREPAYGYTFGSGTRLTVV.

V and J are TRBV5-1 and TRBJ1-3; D gene uncertain. The V end lost 0 bases, the J end lost 0 bases, and 4 bases lay between the germline ends. The V gene's germline CDR1 is SGHRS and CDR2 YFSETQ. The CDR3 sequence is 14 residues long. The CDR3 nucleotides read TGCGCCAGCAGCTTGGGCAGCTCTGGAAACACCATATATTTT. Its translation: CASSLGSSGNTIYF.

CDR3 in DNA: TGTGCCAGCAGTTTGCCGACAGGGGGCCGGGAGACCCAGTACTTC. As protein: CASSLPTGGRETQYF. The J gene is TRBJ2-5, the V gene TRBV28, with 10 bases matching TRBD1. The junction had 6 bases not matched to a gene; V was cut back by 3 bases and J by 5 bases. Per the germline V gene, CDR1 is MDHEN and CDR2 is SYDVKM. The CDR3 spans 15 residues.

The chain recombines TRBV18 with TRBJ2-7; 8 bases match TRBD2. The CDR3 extends over 14 amino acids. With 3 bases clipped from V and 7 bases from J, the junction kept 8 bases outside the gene matches. Germline CDR1 is KGHSH and CDR2 is LQKENI. CDR3 residues: CASSPGLAGREQYF. The CDR3 DNA sequence: TGTGCCAGCTCACCGGGCCTAGCGGGTCGGGAGCAGTACTTC.

The V gene is TRBV7-9, the J gene TRBJ1-1; tentatively, D is TRBD1 (5 bases). The CDR3 has 14 residues. The germline V gene has CDR1 SEHNR and CDR2 FQNEAQ (reference sequence). The V end was cut by 5 bases, the J end by 1 base, with 11 bases between. DNA of the CDR3: TGTGCCAGCAGCCCGAGAAGGGGGAACACTGAAGCTTTCTTT. Protein product: CASSPRRGNTEAFF.

The chain has TRBV7-9 and TRBJ2-5; 11 nucleotides match TRBD2. The CDR3 loop spans 17 amino acids. Germline V gene data show CDR1 as SEHNR and CDR2 as FQNEAQ (reference sequence). The V segment lost 2 bases and the J segment 0 bases; nucleotides outside the gene matches: 5. CDR3 residues: CASSLIGTSGYQETQYF. As DNA, the CDR3 is TGTGCCAGCAGCTTAATAGGGACTAGCGGATACCAAGAGACCCAGTACTTC.

This clone was detected only once. The V and J genes are TRBV5-1 and TRBJ1-4; 8 nucleotides line up with TRBD1. V lost 4 bases, J lost 3 bases, and 5 bases stayed unmatched. The germline V gene encodes CDR1 SGHRS and CDR2 YFSETQ. CDR3 length equals 15 residues. CDR3 bases: TGCGCCAGCAGCACGACAGGGGTACCTAATGAAAAACTGTTTTTT. The encoded protein is CASSTTGVPNEKLFF.

This clone was counted between two and nine times. V is TRBV6-4 and J is TRBJ2-2; 11 nucleotides agree with TRBD2. The ends lost 7 bases at V and 0 bases at J; junction bases unmatched: 1. The V gene's germline CDR1 is MRHNA and CDR2 SNTAGT. This CDR3 is built from 15 residues. The CDR3 reads CASTSGGTNTGELFF. As DNA, the CDR3 is TGTGCCAGCACTAGCGGGGGGACGAACACCGGGGAGCTGTTTTTT.

The sample holds a few counts of this clone. This chain joins TRBV9 and TRBJ2-5; 12 bases match TRBD2. The CDR3 sequence is 16 residues long. Germline CDR1 reads SGDLS; CDR2 reads YYNGEE. V shed 3 bases, J shed 4 bases, and the junction held 7 bases outside the gene matches. CDR3 DNA sequence: TGTGCCAGCAGCGAAGAACTAGCGGGGGGTCGAGAGACCCAGTACTTC. This gives the protein CASSEELAGGRETQYF.